This T cell receptor (beta chain) comes out of a study of blood T cell repertoires in COVID-19. The CDR3 totals 13 residues. The V gene lost 3 bases and the J gene lost 2 bases, with 6 bases spanning the gap. Germline V gene data show CDR1 as WNHNN and CDR2 as SYGVQD (reference sequence). Generated by immunoSEQ multiplex PCR, the TCRdb table keeps only in-frame clones and is missing some. The sample has 25,000 to 35,000 clones; around four fifths are singletons. V usage is TRBV10-1 and J usage is TRBJ2-3; D is uncertain. The sequence came from an older woman with active or convalescent COVID-19. Sequenced material: peripheral blood. As DNA, the CDR3 is TGCGCCAGCAGTGACCCTTCCACAGATACGCAGTATTTT. Its translation is CASSDPSTDTQYF.